There are a few counts of the clone carrying this T cell receptor (beta chain). What it recognizes is unknown. The PCR made use of 60 Vbeta and 13 Jbeta primers. In the source study's methods: Unique TCR beta chains numbered 80 million to 95 million in a later analysis, with around 12 million shared. The assay was immunoSEQ multiplex PCR, and TCRdb's table has in-frame clones only and misses some. The DNA gave D and trimming, while V, J and clone size come from that table. The profile shows some 160,000 clones, roughly 80% of them singletons. CDR3 length: 14 residues. Germline CDR1 and CDR2: SNHLY and FYNNEI. V lost 4 bases, J lost 6 bases, and 13 bases lay in between. At sampling all donors were nominally healthy, likely with unrecorded immune exposures. The sample belongs to a study of cytomegalovirus exposure and HLA in healthy donors. Study-wide results and limits: Listed as cytomegalovirus-associated were 150 to 200 TCR beta chains.

This TCR came from a man aged 50 or older in good health and CMV-seropositive. This rearrangement joins TRBV2 to TRBJ1-5; possible D gene TRBD1, 6 bases. Sequenced material: PBMCs. CDR3 sequence (DNA): TGTGCCAGCAGTGTCGGGACAACCGTTCAGCCCCAGCATTTT. Protein: CASSVGTTVQPQHF.